A selection of T cell receptor beta chains follows, all from one sample in a study of Ad26.COV2.S vaccination and SARS-CoV-2 variants. Sequenced by immunoSEQ multiplex PCR; TCRdb stores in-frame clones only, minus some. The table has some 390,000 clones, 75% to 90% seen once. The sample in question was peripheral blood, obtained in a trial of Ad26.COV2.S vaccine versus placebo. These receptors came from a person aged 18-60 years who received the Ad26.COV2.S COVID-19 vaccine or a placebo. The CDR3 runs from the conserved cysteine through the conserved F or W. The order of the fields is CDR3 length, V gene, D gene, clone size, J gene, CDR3 protein, CDR3 DNA. The D gene is left open where the match is weak. Clone size appears in some rows only: once, few, many, or a class for an expanded clone.

14	TRBV30	TRBD2	-	TRBJ2-1	CAWNAGERYNEQFF	TGTGCCTGGAATGCGGGAGAGAGGTACAATGAGCAGTTCTTC
12	TRBV30	-	-	TRBJ1-1	CAWSVRRVGAFF	TGTGCCTGGAGTGTACGCAGGGTGGGAGCTTTCTTT
17	TRBV30	TRBD2	once	TRBJ2-7	CASSGTSGSRSSYEQYF	TGTGCCTCCTCCGGGACTAGCGGGAGCCGGAGCTCCTACGAGCAGTACTTC
14	TRBV6-1	-	-	TRBJ1-1	CASSEARANTEAFF	TGTGCCAGCAGTGAAGCCCGGGCGAACACTGAAGCTTTCTTT
16	TRBV15	-	few	TRBJ2-5	CATSRDPTGQTGTQYF	TGTGCCACCAGCAGAGACCCGACAGGACAAACTGGGACCCAGTACTTC
13	TRBV5-4	-	few	TRBJ1-1	CASSSGVLGGAFF	TGTGCCAGCAGCTCCGGAGTTTTAGGGGGTGCTTTCTTT
16	TRBV5-1	-	-	TRBJ1-4	CASSLVIGATNEKLFF	TGCGCCAGCAGCTTGGTTATTGGAGCAACTAATGAAAAACTGTTTTTT
16	TRBV5-4	-	-	TRBJ2-2	CASSLAGSTNTGELFF	TGTGCCAGCAGCTTGGCAGGGAGTACGAACACCGGGGAGCTGTTTTTT
17	TRBV2	-	once	TRBJ2-2	CASIQTPGQGRTGELFF	TGTGCCAGCATTCAGACCCCGGGTCAAGGAAGGACCGGGGAGCTGTTTTTT
13	TRBV7-2	-	-	TRBJ2-7	CASSLNLGYEQYF	TGTGCCAGCAGCTTAAATCTCGGGTACGAGCAGTACTTC
12	TRBV12-3/TRBV12-4	-	once	TRBJ2-7	CASSFSAGEQYF	TGTGCCAGCAGTTTTTCGGCCGGCGAGCAGTACTTC
14	TRBV5-1	TRBD2	-	TRBJ2-7	CASSLAGGRFEQYF	TGCGCCAGCAGCTTGGCGGGCGGGAGGTTCGAGCAGTACTTC
13	TRBV30	-	-	TRBJ1-3	CAWTPTGGNTIYF	TGTGCCTGGACCCCCACGGGAGGAAACACCATATATTTT
16	TRBV6-1	TRBD2	-	TRBJ2-1	CASSEAGTSGWNEQFF	TGTGCCAGCAGTGAAGCGGGGACTAGCGGGTGGAATGAGCAGTTCTTC
15	TRBV19	TRBD1	-	TRBJ1-5	CASSIVPGGDQPQHF	TGTGCCAGTAGTATAGTCCCAGGGGGTGATCAGCCCCAGCATTTT
17	TRBV19	-	-	TRBJ2-5	CASSLGLDSTYQETQYF	TGTGCCAGTAGTCTGGGGTTGGACAGCACTTACCAAGAGACCCAGTACTTC
15	TRBV5-5	TRBD2	-	TRBJ2-3	CASSLEGLAGDTQYF	TGTGCCAGCAGCTTAGAAGGACTAGCGGGAGATACGCAGTATTTT
15	TRBV28	TRBD2	-	TRBJ2-1	CASSLGLARSNEQFF	TGTGCCAGCAGTTTGGGACTAGCCCGCTCCAATGAGCAGTTCTTC
16	TRBV19	TRBD1	-	TRBJ1-2	CASSNAGQGTNYGYTF	TGTGCCAGTAGTAACGCGGGACAGGGAACTAACTATGGCTACACCTTC
15	TRBV11-2	-	once	TRBJ2-1	CASSSGTSSYNEQFF	TGTGCCAGCAGCTCAGGTACTAGCTCCTACAATGAGCAGTTCTTC
14	TRBV5-4	TRBD1	-	TRBJ2-7	CASSFQDRDSEQYF	TGTGCCAGCAGCTTCCAGGACAGGGACTCCGAGCAGTACTTC
16	TRBV6-1	TRBD1	-	TRBJ2-2	CASSEQGAVSTGELFF	TGTGCCAGCAGTGAACAGGGGGCGGTTAGCACCGGGGAGCTGTTTTTT
14	TRBV15	TRBD1	-	TRBJ1-4	CATSPRTGNEKLFF	TGTGCCACCAGCCCCCGGACAGGGAATGAAAAACTGTTTTTT
14	TRBV10-3	TRBD1	once	TRBJ1-1	CAISEYSGGTEAFF	TGTGCCATCAGTGAGTACTCAGGGGGCACTGAAGCTTTCTTT
16	TRBV2	TRBD1	-	TRBJ2-3	CASSEARTGSRDTQYF	TGTGCCAGCAGTGAAGCGAGGACAGGCTCAAGAGATACGCAGTATTTT
11	TRBV2	-	-	TRBJ2-3	CASSGRDRQYF	TGTGCCAGCAGTGGGCGGGATAGGCAGTATTTT
15	TRBV5-5	-	-	TRBJ2-5	CASSLTGRAQETQYF	TGTGCCAGCAGTCTGACAGGGAGGGCCCAAGAGACCCAGTACTTC
15	TRBV29-1	TRBD2	-	TRBJ2-3	CSQVVASGLQDTQYF	TGCAGCCAGGTGGTAGCTAGCGGGTTGCAAGATACGCAGTATTTT
9	TRBV21-1	-	-	TRBJ2-1	CASYPLQFF	TGTGCCAGCTATCCCTTGCAGTTCTTC
15	TRBV24-1	-	-	TRBJ2-1	CATSSRGRSVDEQFF	TGTGCCACCTCCTCACGGGGTAGGTCGGTCGATGAGCAGTTCTTC
14	TRBV7-3	-	-	TRBJ1-6	CASSPGHQNSPLHF	TGTGCCAGCAGCCCGGGACACCAAAATTCACCCCTCCACTTT
14	TRBV5-8	-	-	TRBJ1-1	CASSLVSVRPEAFF	TGTGCCAGCAGCTTGGTCTCGGTACGGCCTGAAGCTTTCTTT
18	TRBV11-2	-	-	TRBJ2-2	CASSPWGLRIPNTGELFF	TGTGCCAGCAGCCCGTGGGGGCTGCGGATTCCGAACACCGGGGAGCTGTTTTTT
17	TRBV2	-	few	TRBJ2-7	CASRPGAPGTHFYEQYF	TGTGCCAGCAGACCCGGCGCCCCCGGGACTCATTTCTACGAGCAGTACTTC
17	TRBV19	TRBD1	-	TRBJ2-5	CASSRVGTGWGEETQYF	TGTGCCAGTAGTCGAGTAGGGACAGGGTGGGGGGAAGAGACCCAGTACTTC
16	TRBV5-1	TRBD1	once	TRBJ2-1	CASSLPRQGSDNEQFF	TGCGCCAGCAGCTTGCCCCGACAGGGGTCAGACAATGAGCAGTTCTTC
13	TRBV15	-	-	TRBJ1-1	CATRTTINTEAFF	TGTGCCACCAGGACAACAATCAACACTGAAGCTTTCTTT
15	TRBV6-6	TRBD1	once	TRBJ1-3	CASSWGTGYGNTIYF	TGTGCCAGCAGTTGGGGGACAGGGTATGGAAACACCATATATTTT
11	TRBV5-5	-	-	TRBJ2-1	CASSSAREQFF	TGTGCCAGCAGCTCCGCCCGTGAGCAGTTCTTC
13	TRBV4-2	-	-	TRBJ2-7	CASSQDRNYEQYF	TGTGCCAGCAGCCAGGACCGTAACTACGAGCAGTACTTC
15	TRBV3-1/TRBV3-2	TRBD1	-	TRBJ1-5	CASSRQGLGNQPQHF	TGTGCCAGCAGCAGACAGGGATTGGGCAATCAGCCCCAGCATTTT
14	TRBV6-5	TRBD1	few	TRBJ2-7	CASKRGPTSYEQYF	TGTGCCAGCAAGAGGGGGCCCACTTCCTACGAGCAGTACTTC
15	TRBV7-2	-	-	TRBJ1-1	CASSFRGGVNTEAFF	TGTGCCAGCAGCTTCAGGGGAGGGGTTAACACTGAAGCTTTCTTT
12	TRBV2	-	-	TRBJ1-2	CASNGGIYGYTF	TGTGCCAGCAACGGGGGTATCTATGGCTACACCTTC
11	TRBV2	-	-	TRBJ1-4	CASSEPGLLFF	TGTGCCAGCAGTGAGCCCGGGTTGCTGTTTTTT
13	TRBV27	-	-	TRBJ2-1	CASSRESWDEQFF	TGTGCCAGCAGTCGGGAGAGCTGGGATGAGCAGTTCTTC
13	TRBV20-1	-	many	TRBJ1-6	CSASRAPNSPLHF	TGCAGTGCTAGTAGAGCACCAAATTCACCCCTCCACTTT